This T cell receptor (beta chain) was sequenced for a study of blood T cell repertoires in COVID-19. Study-wide background: Samples taken during acute and convalescent COVID-19 were collected in the United States, Italy and Spain.

V was clipped by 0 bases and J by 7 bases; unmatched bases: 5. Per germline, CDR1 GTSNPN and CDR2 SVGIG (reference sequence). The CDR3 loop spans 13 amino acids. Repertoires were generated with immunoSEQ multiplex PCR, while TCRdb's copy carries only in-frame clones and drops some. The profile shows more than 95,000 clones, 82% of them singletons. The V gene is TRBV30, the J gene TRBJ1-1; 7 nucleotides agree with TRBD1. The TCR was taken from a man aged 55-75 years with acute or convalescent COVID-19. The sequenced material came from peripheral blood. The CDR3 loop reads CAWSVGSGGEAFF. In nucleotides, the CDR3 is TGTGCCTGGAGTGTAGGATCAGGGGGTGAAGCTTTCTTT.